The sequence of this T cell receptor beta chain was determined in a study of cytomegalovirus exposure and HLA in healthy donors. Study-wide results and caveats: While the bulk of TCR sequences proved rare, some public TCRs turned up in many donors. In vitro experiments confirmed that three CMV-associated chains were specific for CMV antigens. Listed as cytomegalovirus-associated were 164 TCR beta chains.

Points on this clone: Its target is unknown.

Some clones are missing from TCRdb's copy, which holds only in-frame ones; the method was immunoSEQ multiplex PCR. The sample carries 65,000 or so clones, approximately 90% recorded once. While the first cohort had around 700 subjects, the donors belonged to the separate validation cohort of over a hundred subjects. The CDR3 spans 13 residues. Germline V gene sequence: CDR1 SGHNT, CDR2 YYREEE (reference sequence). V lost 1 base, J lost 5 bases, and 10 bases lay in between. The sequence was collected from a woman aged 18-29 years in good health and CMV-seronegative. The chain is built from TRBV5-4 and TRBJ2-7; weak D call: TRBD1 (5 bases). The sample taken for sequencing was PBMCs. The CDR3 loop reads CASSLYRGHEQYF. The CDR3 DNA sequence: TGTGCCAGCAGCTTGTATAGGGGCCACGAGCAGTACTTC.